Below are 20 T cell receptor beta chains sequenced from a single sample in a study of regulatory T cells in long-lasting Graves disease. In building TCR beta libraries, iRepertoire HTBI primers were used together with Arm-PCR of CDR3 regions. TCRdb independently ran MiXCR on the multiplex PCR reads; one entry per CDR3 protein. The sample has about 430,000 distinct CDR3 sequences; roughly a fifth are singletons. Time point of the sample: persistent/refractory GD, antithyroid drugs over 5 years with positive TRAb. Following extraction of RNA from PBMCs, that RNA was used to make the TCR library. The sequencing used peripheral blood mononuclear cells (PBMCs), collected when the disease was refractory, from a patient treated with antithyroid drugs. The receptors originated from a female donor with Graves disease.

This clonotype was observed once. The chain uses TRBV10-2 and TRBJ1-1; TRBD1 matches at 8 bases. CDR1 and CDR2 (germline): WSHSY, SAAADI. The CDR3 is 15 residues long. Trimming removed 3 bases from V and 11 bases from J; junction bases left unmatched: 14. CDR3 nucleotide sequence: TGCGCCAGCAGTGATTCCGGGACAGGAATTTCACGGGCTTTCTTT. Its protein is CASSDSGTGISRAFF.

CDR3 coding DNA: TGTGCCACCAGCAGCAGGGCTGATACGCAGTATTTT. Protein sequence: CATSSRADTQYF. This chain uses TRBV15 with TRBJ2-3; a possible D gene is TRBD1 (5 bases). Deletions cut 3 bases from V and 6 bases from J, with 7 bases between. Germline CDR1 and CDR2: LNHNV and YYDKDF (reference sequence). This CDR3 is 12 amino acids long.

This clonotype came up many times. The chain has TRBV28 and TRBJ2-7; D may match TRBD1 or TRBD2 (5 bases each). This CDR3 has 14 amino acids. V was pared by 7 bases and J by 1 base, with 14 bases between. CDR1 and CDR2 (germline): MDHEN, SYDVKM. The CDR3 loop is CASKPGTTSYEQYF. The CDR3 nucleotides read TGTGCCAGCAAACCCGGGACCACTTCCTACGAGCAGTACTTC.

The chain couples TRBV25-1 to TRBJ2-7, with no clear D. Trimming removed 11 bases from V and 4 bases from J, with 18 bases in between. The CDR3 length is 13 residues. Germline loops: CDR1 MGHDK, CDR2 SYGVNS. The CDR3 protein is CAGTPPSSYEQYF. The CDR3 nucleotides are TGTGCCGGCACCCCTCCTAGTTCGTACGAGCAGTACTTC.

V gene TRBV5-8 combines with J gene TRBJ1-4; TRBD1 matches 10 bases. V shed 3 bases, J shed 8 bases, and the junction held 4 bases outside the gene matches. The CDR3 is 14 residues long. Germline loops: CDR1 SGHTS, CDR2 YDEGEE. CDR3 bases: TGTGCCAGCAGCTGGGACAGGGGTGAGGAAAAACTGTTTTTT. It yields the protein CASSWDRGEEKLFF.

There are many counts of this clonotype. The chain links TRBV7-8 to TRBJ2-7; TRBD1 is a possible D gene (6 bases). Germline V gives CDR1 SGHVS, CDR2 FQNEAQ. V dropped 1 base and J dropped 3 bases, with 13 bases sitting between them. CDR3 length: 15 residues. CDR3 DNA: TGTGCCAGCAGCTTAGACAGGGATATTGGCTACGAGCAGTACTTC. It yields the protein CASSLDRDIGYEQYF.

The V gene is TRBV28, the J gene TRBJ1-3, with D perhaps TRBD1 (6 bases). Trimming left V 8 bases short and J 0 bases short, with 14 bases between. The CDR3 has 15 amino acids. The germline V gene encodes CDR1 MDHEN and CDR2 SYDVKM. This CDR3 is CASRQNRDSGNTIYF. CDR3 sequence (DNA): TGTGCCAGCCGCCAAAACAGGGACTCTGGAAACACCATATATTTT.

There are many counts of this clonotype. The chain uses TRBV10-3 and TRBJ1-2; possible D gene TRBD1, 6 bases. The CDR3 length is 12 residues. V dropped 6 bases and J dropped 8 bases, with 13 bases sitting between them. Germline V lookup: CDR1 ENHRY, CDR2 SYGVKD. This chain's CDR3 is CAISGGALGYTF. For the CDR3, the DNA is TGTGCCATCAGCGGGGGCGCTTTGGGCTACACCTTC.

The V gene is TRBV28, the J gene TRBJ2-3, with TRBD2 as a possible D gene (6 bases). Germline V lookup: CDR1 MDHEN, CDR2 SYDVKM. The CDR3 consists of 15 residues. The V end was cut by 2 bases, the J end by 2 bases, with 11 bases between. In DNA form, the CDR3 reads TGTGCCAGCAGTTTAGGGGGGACGTCCACAGATACGCAGTATTTT. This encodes CASSLGGTSTDTQYF.

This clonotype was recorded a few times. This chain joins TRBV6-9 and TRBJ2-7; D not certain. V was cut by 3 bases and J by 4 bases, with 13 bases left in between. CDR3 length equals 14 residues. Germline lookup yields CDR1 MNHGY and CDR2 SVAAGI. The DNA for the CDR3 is TGTGCCAGCAGTTACGGGCCCCCTGGGTACGAGCAGTACTTC. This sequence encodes CASSYGPPGYEQYF.

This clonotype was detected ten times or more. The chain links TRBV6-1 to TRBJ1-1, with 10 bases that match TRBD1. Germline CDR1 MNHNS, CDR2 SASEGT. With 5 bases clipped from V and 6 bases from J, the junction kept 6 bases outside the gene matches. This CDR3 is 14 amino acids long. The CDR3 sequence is CASSKLGTGAEAFF. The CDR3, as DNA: TGTGCCAGCAGTAAGCTAGGGACAGGGGCTGAAGCTTTCTTT.

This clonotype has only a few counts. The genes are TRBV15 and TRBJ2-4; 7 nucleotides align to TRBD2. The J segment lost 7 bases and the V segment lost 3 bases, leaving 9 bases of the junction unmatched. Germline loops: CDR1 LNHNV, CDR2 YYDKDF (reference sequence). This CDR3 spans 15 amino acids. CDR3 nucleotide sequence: TGTGCCACCAGCAGTTCGGCGGGAGTGATGAACATTCAGTACTTC. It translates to CATSSSAGVMNIQYF. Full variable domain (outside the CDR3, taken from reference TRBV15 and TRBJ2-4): DAMVIQNPRYQVTQFGKPVTLSCSQTLNHNVMYWYQQKSSQAPKLLFHYYDKDFNNEADTPDNFQSRRPNTSFCFLDIRSPGLGDTAMYLCATSSSAGVMNIQYFGAGTRLSVL.

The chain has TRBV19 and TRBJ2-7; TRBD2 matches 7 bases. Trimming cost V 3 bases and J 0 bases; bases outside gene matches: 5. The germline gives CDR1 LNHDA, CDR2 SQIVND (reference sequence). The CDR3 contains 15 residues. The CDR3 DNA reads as TGTGCCAGTAGTATCGCAGCGGGGCCCTCCTACGAGCAGTACTTC. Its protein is CASSIAAGPSYEQYF.

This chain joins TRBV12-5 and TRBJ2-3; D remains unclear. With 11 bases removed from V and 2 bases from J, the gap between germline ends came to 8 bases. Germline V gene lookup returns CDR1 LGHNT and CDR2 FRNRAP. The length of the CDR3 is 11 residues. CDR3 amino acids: CAQCPTDTQYF. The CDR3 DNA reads TGTGCTCAGTGCCCCACAGATACGCAGTATTTT.

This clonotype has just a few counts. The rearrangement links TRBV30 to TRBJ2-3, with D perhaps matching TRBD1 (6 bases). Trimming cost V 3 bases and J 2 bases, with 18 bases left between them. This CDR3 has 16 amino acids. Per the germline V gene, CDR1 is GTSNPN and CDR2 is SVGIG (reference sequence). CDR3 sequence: CAWRGRDTRPTDTQYF. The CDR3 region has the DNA TGTGCCTGGAGGGGCCGGGACACCAGGCCCACAGATACGCAGTATTTT.

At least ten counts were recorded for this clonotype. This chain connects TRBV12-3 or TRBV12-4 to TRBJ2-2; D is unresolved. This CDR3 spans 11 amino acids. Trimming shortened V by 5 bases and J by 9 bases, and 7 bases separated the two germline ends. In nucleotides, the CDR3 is TGTGCCAGCAGTAGGATCCGGGAGCTGTTTTTT. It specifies CASSRIRELFF.

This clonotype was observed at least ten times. This CDR3 is CASMGGSINQPQHF. The CDR3, as DNA: TGTGCCAGCATGGGCGGATCCATCAATCAGCCCCAGCATTTT. The chain carries TRBV28 and TRBJ1-5; no clear D. Trimming took off 7 bases at V and 3 bases at J, with 13 bases between the two ends. The CDR3 loop spans 14 amino acids. The germline V gene has CDR1 MDHEN and CDR2 SYDVKM.

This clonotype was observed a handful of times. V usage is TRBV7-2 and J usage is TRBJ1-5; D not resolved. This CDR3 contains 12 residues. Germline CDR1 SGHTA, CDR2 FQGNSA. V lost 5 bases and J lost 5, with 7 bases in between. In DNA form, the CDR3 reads TGTGCCAGCAGCGTCCCTCATCAGCCCCAGCATTTT. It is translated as CASSVPHQPQHF.

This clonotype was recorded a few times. The CDR3 sequence: CASSSYDRGNEQFF. The CDR3 DNA reads TGTGCCAGCAGCTCCTACGACAGGGGCAATGAGCAGTTCTTC. The chain combines TRBV7-3 with TRBJ2-1; 8 bases line up with TRBD1. Germline V gene lookup returns CDR1 SGHTA and CDR2 FQGTGA. The junction had 5 bases not matched to a gene; V was cut back by 4 bases and J by 6 bases. The CDR3 spans 14 residues.

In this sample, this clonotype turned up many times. The DNA of the CDR3 is TGTGCCAGCAACTACTTCGACGGCCCCTGGGAGGAGACCCAGTACTTC. Translating gives CASNYFDGPWEETQYF. The V gene is TRBV2, the J gene TRBJ2-5, with TRBD2 as a possible D gene (5 bases). V shed 7 bases and J shed 5 bases, with 23 bases lying between them. From germline, CDR1 is SNHLY and CDR2 FYNNEI. The CDR3 is 16 residues long.